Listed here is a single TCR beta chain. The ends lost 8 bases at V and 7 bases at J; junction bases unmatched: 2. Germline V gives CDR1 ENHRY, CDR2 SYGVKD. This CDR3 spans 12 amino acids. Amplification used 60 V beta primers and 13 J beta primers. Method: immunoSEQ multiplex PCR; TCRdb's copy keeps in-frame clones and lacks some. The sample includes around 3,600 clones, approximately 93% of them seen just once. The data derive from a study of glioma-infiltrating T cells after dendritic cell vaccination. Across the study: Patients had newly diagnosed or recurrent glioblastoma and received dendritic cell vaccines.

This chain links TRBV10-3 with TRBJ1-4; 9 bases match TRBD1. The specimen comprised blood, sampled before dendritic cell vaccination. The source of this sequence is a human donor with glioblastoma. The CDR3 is CAIGTGFEKLFF. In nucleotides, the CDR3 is TGTGCCATCGGGACAGGGTTTGAAAAACTGTTTTTT.